This T cell receptor (beta chain) is drawn from a study of blood T cell repertoires in COVID-19. Whole-study context: Samples representing acute and convalescent COVID-19 were sourced from the United States, Italy and Spain.

Produced via immunoSEQ multiplex PCR; TCRdb's table is partial and in-frame only. Of around 180,000 clones in the sample, about 81% were seen once. Trimming took 6 bases from V and 0 from J; bases not matched to a gene: 3. Germline CDR1 is SNHLY and CDR2 is FYNNEI. The CDR3 is 16 residues long. This clone appeared a few times. This chain joins TRBV2 and TRBJ1-6, with TRBD1 matching 9 bases. The specimen was peripheral blood. The source of this sequence is a woman older than 75 with COVID-19, enrolled during active disease. The CDR3, as DNA: TGTGCCAGCAGAGGGACAGGGAGCTCCTATAATTCACCCCTCCACTTT. It codes for CASRGTGSSYNSPLHF.